This record covers a single T cell receptor beta chain. Its cognate antigen is unknown. This sample was included in a study of post-analysis software for immune sequencing data. In the study overall: Secondary progressive, relapsing-remitting and progressive-relapsing multiple sclerosis were among the included disease courses.

Looked up from germline, CDR1 is SGHAT and CDR2 is FQNNGV. Trimming removed 4 bases at V and 0 bases at J, with 18 bases between. CDR3 length equals 17 residues. The study's findings and limits: Comparison of patients with controls showed 4 to 6 TRBV segments more frequent in patients, TRBV5-6, TRBV5-1 and TRBV20-1 among them.

The library was made from cDNA and included unique molecular identifiers. TCRdb used MiXCR to reprocess the PCR reads, holding one entry per CDR3 protein. In the table there are around 700,000 distinct CDR3 sequences, around 64% of which are singletons. The material sequenced was blood. The rearrangement joins TRBV11-2 to TRBJ2-5, with D possibly being TRBD2 (5 bases). This receptor was taken from a girl aged 2 to 10 with multiple sclerosis. As DNA, the CDR3 is TGTGCCAGCAGCTCAAAAAGGGATAAGCGGTACCAAGAGACCCAGTACTTC. It specifies CASSSKRDKRYQETQYF.